The T cell receptor beta chain described here comes from a study of shared clonotypes between healthy human individuals. Across the whole study: Plates per donor: three CD4 naive, three CD4 memory, two CD8 naive, one CD8 memory. Notes on the study in general: Sharing across four donors was highest in naive CD4 (approximately 5%) and lowest in memory CD8 (0.4%). Among the subsets, naive ones generally showed larger estimated richness than memory ones.

A note on this clone: What it binds is not known.

This CDR3 comprises 16 residues. Germline V gives CDR1 SGHNT, CDR2 YENEEA. The J segment lost 5 bases and the V segment lost 5 bases, leaving 9 bases of the junction unmatched. Naivety among CD8 cells was defined by CD45RO negativity and positive CCR7 selection, thereby excluding terminally differentiated effector memory CD45RA+ cells. Assay used: immunoSEQ multiplex PCR; TCRdb lists only in-frame clones, some missing. The data show fewer than 1 million clones, approximately 97% seen once. The material sequenced was naive CD8+ T cells sorted from blood. The V and J genes are TRBV11-3 and TRBJ2-5; 12 bases line up with TRBD2. The receptor was derived from a man aged 25 to 45 in good health. The DNA for the CDR3 is TGTGCCAGCAGCAACCGTGAGACTAGCGGGAGTGAGACCCAGTACTTC. It is translated as CASSNRETSGSETQYF. Using reference TRBV11-3 and TRBJ2-5 for the parts outside the CDR3, the full variable domain is EAGVVQSPRYKIIEKKQPVAFWCNPISGHNTLYWYLQNLGQGPELLIRYENEEAVDDSQLPKDRFSAERLKGVDSTLKIQPAELGDSAVYLCASSNRETSGSETQYFGPGTRLLVL.